Sequencing of this T cell receptor (beta chain) was carried out in a study of beta chain features in type 1 diabetes. What was sequenced were expressed TCRB transcripts, since all of the isolated RNA had been reverse transcribed. The assay was immunoSEQ multiplex PCR, and TCRdb's table has in-frame clones only and misses some. The sample includes roughly 250,000 clones, around 9.6% of them seen just once. J gave up 6 bases and V 5 bases, and 7 bases lay outside the gene matches. Germline V gene data show CDR1 as LNHDA and CDR2 as SQIVND (reference sequence). This CDR3 has 15 amino acids. The sequence was collected from a woman under 30 in good health. The sample consisted of naive CD4+ T cells from blood. The chain carries TRBV19 and TRBJ1-4; 9 bases are a match to TRBD1. The CDR3 spells CASSSTGTGHEKLFF. In DNA form, the CDR3 reads TGTGCCAGTAGTTCAACCGGGACAGGGCATGAAAAACTGTTTTTT.